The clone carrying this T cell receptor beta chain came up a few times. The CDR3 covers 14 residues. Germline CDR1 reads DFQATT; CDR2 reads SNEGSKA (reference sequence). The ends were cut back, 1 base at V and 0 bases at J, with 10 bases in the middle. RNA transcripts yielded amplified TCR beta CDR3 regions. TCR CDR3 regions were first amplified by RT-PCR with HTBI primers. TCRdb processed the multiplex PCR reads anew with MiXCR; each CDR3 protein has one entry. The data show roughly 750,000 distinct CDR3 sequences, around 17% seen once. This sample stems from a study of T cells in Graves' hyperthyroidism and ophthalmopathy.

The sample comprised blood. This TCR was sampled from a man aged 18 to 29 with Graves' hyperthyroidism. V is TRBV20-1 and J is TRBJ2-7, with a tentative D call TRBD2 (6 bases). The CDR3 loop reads CSARGGVNSYEQYF. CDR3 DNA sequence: TGCAGTGCTAGAGGGGGGGTAAACTCCTACGAGCAGTACTTC.